The next 23 T cell receptor beta chains were all read from a single sample in a study of tumor-infiltrating lymphocytes in oesophageal squamous cell carcinoma. One entry per CDR3 protein results from TCRdb running MiXCR on the PCR reads. The table includes some 12,000 distinct CDR3 sequences, around 50% detected once. Input material: esophageal tumor tissue. These receptors were obtained from a male donor with esophageal squamous cell carcinoma.

About this clonotype: Given the absence of the conserved phenylalanine or tryptophan at the CDR3 end, a read error is likely. It is unclear where the CDR3 begins or ends on the DNA, so no DNA is shown, and the CDR3 is as TCRdb lists it. This chain joins TRBV7-4 and TRBJ2-3; the tabulated D call, TRBD1, remains unverified against the DNA. CDR1 SGHVT and CDR2 SQSDAQ come from the germline V gene. The CDR3 contains 16 residues when both ends are counted. The CDR3 here is CASSHRDTLAEQYFGP.

This clonotype was counted between two and nine times. V is TRBV7-6 and J is TRBJ2-5; unclear D gene. The J call could be wrong; TRBJ2-1 is a better fit for the DNA end. The CDR3 loop spans 15 amino acids. In germline, CDR1 is SGHVS, CDR2 FNYEAQ. The DNA for the CDR3 is TGTGCCAGCAGCTTAGCGTGGGGTTACGACAATGAGCAGTTCTTC. The encoded protein is CASSLAWGYDNEQFF.

The genes are TRBV6-1 and TRBJ2-3; possible D gene TRBD1, 7 bases. CDR3 size: 14 residues. V was clipped by 4 bases and J by 6 bases, with 14 bases between them. Germline values: CDR1 MNHNS, CDR2 SASEGT. As DNA, the CDR3 is TGTGCCAGCAGTGGGACAGGAGGGAGGGATACGCAGTATTTT. As protein: CASSGTGGRDTQYF.

This clonotype has only a few counts. A read error may produce the germline difference seen at one junction end. This sequence joins TRBV7-9 and TRBJ1-6; no reliable D call. This CDR3 contains 12 residues. Germline values: CDR1 SEHNR, CDR2 FQNEAQ (reference sequence). CDR3 DNA: TGTGCCAGCAGCTTGACGGATTCACCCCTCCACTTC. The encoded protein is CASSLTDSPLHF.

The chain carries TRBV28 and TRBJ2-5; tentative D call: TRBD1 (5 bases). Germline CDR1 reads MDHEN; CDR2 reads SYDVKM. Deletions cut 6 bases from V and 4 bases from J, with 21 bases between. The CDR3 length is 16 residues. CDR3 loop: CASSYLGQGGPETQYF. Written as DNA, the CDR3 is TGTGCCAGCAGCTATTTGGGGCAGGGTGGTCCAGAGACCCAGTACTTC.

The rearrangement uses TRBV27 and TRBJ2-4; TRBD1 agrees at 10 bases. The J call may be in error: the DNA end matches TRBJ2-5 better. The germline V gene encodes CDR1 MNHEY and CDR2 SMNVEV (reference sequence). The CDR3 is 13 amino acids. CDR3 coding DNA: TGTGCCACCCGGGACAGGGGAATTGAGACCCAGTACTTC. Protein product: CATRDRGIETQYF.

This chain uses TRBV10-3 with TRBJ2-1; 10 bases match TRBD1. The J call may be wrong; the DNA end is better matched by TRBJ1-2. This CDR3 has 15 residues. CDR1 ENHRY and CDR2 SYGVKD come from the germline V gene. CDR3 DNA sequence: TGTGCCATCAGTGAGGCCGACAGGGGGCAAATTGGCTACACCTTC. Translating it yields CAISEADRGQIGYTF.

The chain joins TRBV7-2 to TRBJ2-5; 10 bases map to TRBD2. The DNA end favors TRBJ2-7, so the J call may be wrong. This CDR3 region has 14 residues. From germline, CDR1 is SGHTA and CDR2 FQGNSA. CDR3 sequence reads: CASSQGTSVSEQYF. Written as DNA, the CDR3 is TGTGCCAGCAGCCAGGGGACTAGCGTTTCCGAGCAGTACTTC.

In this sample, this clonotype turned up a few times. V gene TRBV29-1 combines with J gene TRBJ2-5, with 9 bases that match TRBD2. Germline lookup yields CDR1 SQVTM and CDR2 ANQGSEA. V was pared by 0 bases and J by 11 bases, with 7 bases of the junction left unmatched. The CDR3 runs 13 residues. The CDR3 protein is CSVEDWLAGPQYF. The CDR3 bases are TGCAGCGTTGAAGATTGGCTAGCGGGACCTCAGTACTTC.

A remark on this clonotype: One junction end disagrees with the germline gene, perhaps due to a read error. The rearrangement links TRBV10-1 to TRBJ1-1; possible D gene TRBD1, 5 bases. The CDR3 consists of 11 residues. Germline V gene sequence: CDR1 WNHNN, CDR2 SYGVQD (reference sequence). The CDR3 sequence: CASSDGAEASF. For the CDR3, the DNA is TGCGCCAGCAGTGATGGGGCTGAAGCTTCCTTT.

This clonotype came up a few times. The chain links TRBV12-3 or TRBV12-4 to TRBJ2-3, with D maybe TRBD2 (6 bases). V was clipped by 6 bases and J by 4 bases, with 8 bases between them. This CDR3 is 12 amino acids long. The CDR3 DNA reads as TGTGCCAGCAGCCGACTAGCAGATACGCAGTATTTT. Encoded protein: CASSRLADTQYF.

The chain carries TRBV7-3 and TRBJ2-1, with D possibly TRBD1 on 5 matching bases. Germline V CDR1 and CDR2: SGHTA, FQGTGA. V lost 2 bases, J lost 5 bases, and 7 bases lay in between. CDR3 length: 13 residues. The CDR3 DNA follows: TGTGCCAGCAGCTTAGCCAGGGACAATGAGCAGTTCTTC. Protein sequence: CASSLARDNEQFF.

This chain uses TRBV10-3 with TRBJ2-1; D gene uncertain. Trimming cost V 3 bases and J 7 bases, with 13 bases left between them. This CDR3 has 14 amino acids. CDR1 ENHRY and CDR2 SYGVKD come from the germline V gene. The CDR3 sequence: CAISETSVRNEQFF. CDR3 nucleotide sequence: TGTGCCATCAGTGAAACCAGCGTGAGGAATGAGCAGTTCTTC.

Remarks on this clonotype: Given the absence of the conserved phenylalanine or tryptophan at the CDR3 end, a read error is likely. Because the CDR3's place on the DNA is in doubt, the DNA is left out and the CDR3 is given as listed by TCRdb. This CDR3 is CASGTRLPTMSSTSAP. This chain joins TRBV7-4 and TRBJ1-1. A total of 16 residues make up the CDR3, ends included. The V gene's germline CDR1 is SGHVT and CDR2 SQSDAQ.

In its sample, this clonotype was seen once. The limits of the CDR3 on the DNA are not certain, so only TCRdb's listed CDR3 is given. The genes are TRBV7-3 and TRBJ2-3; the table's D call, TRBD2, was not checked against the DNA. The V gene's germline CDR1 is SGHTA and CDR2 FQGTGA. Including both end residues, the CDR3 is 13 amino acids long. The CDR3 loop is CASSFGGGTEASF.

The V gene is TRBV12-3 or TRBV12-4, the J gene TRBJ1-1; D call uncertain. The DNA end is more similar to TRBJ2-3, so the J call may be wrong. This CDR3 contains 10 residues. This chain's CDR3 is CASSRDTQYF. CDR3 DNA sequence: TGTGCCAGCTCAAGGGATACGCAGTATTTT.

V gene TRBV6-5 combines with J gene TRBJ2-3, with TRBD2 identical over 11 bases. Matching the DNA end better, TRBJ2-2 makes the J call doubtful. There are 15 residues in the CDR3. The V gene's germline CDR1 is MNHEY and CDR2 SVGAGI. The CDR3 coding sequence is TGTGCCAGCAGTAAGGGGACTAGCGGTTCCGGGGAGCTGTTTTTT. It translates to CASSKGTSGSGELFF.

The V and J genes are TRBV7-3 and TRBJ2-3; the D is unclear. This CDR3 contains 13 residues. V lost 5 bases to trimming and J lost 2 bases, with 8 bases between them. Germline V CDR1 and CDR2: SGHTA, FQGTGA. This chain's CDR3 is CASSPKPTDTQYF. In nucleotides, the CDR3 is TGTGCCAGCAGCCCCAAGCCCACAGATACGCAGTATTTT.

The CDR3 loop is CASRAGQGLYTQYF. The CDR3 DNA reads as TGCGCCAGCAGGGCCGGACAGGGGTTGTATACGCAGTATTTT. This sequence joins TRBV4-1 and TRBJ2-3; 9 positions match TRBD1. Trimming cost V 6 bases and J 7 bases; bases outside gene matches: 8. The CDR3 extends over 14 amino acids. Germline V lookup: CDR1 MGHRA, CDR2 YSYEKL.

The gene calls are TRBV7-2 and TRBJ2-1, with D possibly being TRBD1 or TRBD2 (5 bases each). The CDR3 consists of 12 residues. The V end was cut by 5 bases, the J end by 9 bases, with 11 bases between. CDR1 and CDR2 from the germline V gene are SGHTA and FQGNSA. The CDR3 nucleotides read TGTGCCAGCAGCCCAGCGAGGGGTGAGCAGTTCTTC. It is translated as CASSPARGEQFF.

This clonotype was seen only a few times. A read error may produce the germline difference seen at one junction end. The rearrangement uses TRBV27 and TRBJ2-7; D might be TRBD1 or TRBD2, each matching 7 bases. CDR1 and CDR2 (germline): MNHEY, SMNVEV (reference sequence). The length of the CDR3 is 13 residues. CDR3 sequence reads: CTSRAGGDYEQYF. The CDR3 DNA reads as TGCACCAGCAGGGCAGGGGGGGACTACGAGCAGTACTTC.

This rearrangement joins TRBV7-3 to TRBJ1-2; weak D call: TRBD1 (5 bases). This CDR3 spans 14 amino acids. V was shortened by 4 bases and J by 8 bases, with 17 bases between the two germline ends. The V gene's germline CDR1 is SGHTA and CDR2 FQGTGA. The CDR3 loop is CASSSLGGLSGYTF. CDR3 DNA sequence: TGTGCCAGCAGCTCTCTGGGGGGTTTGTCGGGCTACACCTTC.

This clonotype is labeled medium-sized. The chain is built from TRBV5-6 and TRBJ2-7; 11 bases are shared with TRBD2. Germline V CDR1 and CDR2: SGHDT, YYEEEE. The V and J ends lost 3 bases and 3 bases, in that order; junction bases with no gene match: 2. CDR3 length: 14 residues. CDR3: CASSSGTSGYEQYF. CDR3 DNA: TGTGCCAGCAGCTCGGGGACTAGCGGCTACGAGCAGTACTTC. The variable domain in full, completed from reference TRBV5-6 and TRBJ2-7, reads DAGVTQSPTHLIKTRGQQVTLRCSPKSGHDTVSWYQQALGQGPQFIFQYYEEEERQRGNFPDRFSGHQFPNYSSELNVNALLLGDSALYLCASSSGTSGYEQYFGPGTRLTVT.